These 26 T cell receptor beta chains were all obtained from the same sample, sequenced in a study of control samples from healthy donors and cancer patients (dated by TCRdb to about 2020). The method behind the library was the immunoSEQ multiplex PCR assay. TCRdb re-hosts the immuneACCESS table, in-frame sequences only. Its copies lack some clones; in the studies checked, an unresolved V gene accounts for under half of them, and the cause for the rest is not known. The sample table contains 150,000 to 200,000 clones; only one count was recorded for 85% to 90% of them. Together, the top ten hold approximately 1.6% of the sample. The specimen was blood. Every receptor here comes from a man aged 18 to 30 in good health.

The chain joins TRBV5-4 to TRBJ1-1; D call uncertain. Germline V CDR1 and CDR2: SGHNT, YYREEE (reference sequence). Trimming shortened V by 4 bases and J by 7 bases, and 14 bases separated the two germline ends. The CDR3 covers 13 residues. The CDR3 sequence is CASSPPGGLEAFF. CDR3 nucleotides: TGTGCCAGCAGCCCGCCGGGAGGGCTTGAAGCTTTCTTT.

The chain is built from TRBV30 and TRBJ2-3, with 9 positions matching TRBD2. V dropped 2 bases and J dropped 0; count of bases not matched to a gene: 3. The CDR3 runs to 15 residues. Germline assignment: CDR1 GTSNPN and CDR2 SVGIG (reference sequence). CDR3 DNA: TGTGCCTGGAGTAGGACTAGCGTAAGCACAGATACGCAGTATTTT. Protein: CAWSRTSVSTDTQYF.

The V gene is TRBV21-1, the J gene TRBJ2-5; no DNA check was done on the table's D call, TRBD1. TRBV21-1 is reported as a pseudogene. This CDR3 has 15 residues. CDR3 DNA: TGTGCCAGCCGCAGGGGGCCCCTCCACCAAGAGACCCAGTACTTC. Translation gives CASRRGPLHQETQYF.

This clone was detected only once. V is TRBV7-3 and J is TRBJ1-2; D may be TRBD1 (6 bases). Per the germline V gene, CDR1 is SGHTA and CDR2 is FQGTGA. The V gene lost 4 bases and the J gene lost 8 bases, with 11 bases spanning the gap. There are 12 residues in the CDR3. CDR3 region: CASSSTTGGYTF. As DNA, the CDR3 is TGTGCCAGCAGCTCCACTACAGGGGGCTACACCTTC.

This chain uses TRBV5-5 with TRBJ1-6; D is unresolved. CDR3 size: 13 residues. CDR1 and CDR2 (germline): SGHKS, YYEKEE (reference sequence). The V end was cut by 0 bases, the J end by 10 bases, with 8 bases between. The CDR3 coding sequence is TGTGCCAGCAGCTTGGAAGTCCCCTCACCCCTCCACTTT. This codes for CASSLEVPSPLHF.

V and J are TRBV9 and TRBJ1-1, with D maybe TRBD1 (5 bases). Germline lookup yields CDR1 SGDLS and CDR2 YYNGEE. V gave up 4 bases and J gave up 0 bases, with 19 bases separating them. This CDR3 contains 17 residues. Here the CDR3 reads CASSPHPAGDLNTEAFF. In DNA, the CDR3 is TGTGCCAGCAGCCCACACCCGGCGGGGGATTTGAACACTGAAGCTTTCTTT.

This rearrangement joins TRBV30 to TRBJ2-1; 12 bases match TRBD2. The V segment lost 4 bases and the J segment 9 bases; nucleotides outside the gene matches: 10. The CDR3 extends over 15 amino acids. Germline V gene data show CDR1 as GTSNPN and CDR2 as SVGIG (reference sequence). The CDR3 DNA sequence: TGTGCCTGGAAGCGCCTAGCGGGGGGGCCGGGTGAGCAGTTCTTC. Translated, it gives CAWKRLAGGPGEQFF. Based on the CDR3 plus reference TRBV30 and TRBJ2-1, the full variable domain is SQTIHQWPATLVQPVGSPLSLECTVEGTSNPNLYWYRQAAGRGLQLLFYSVGIGQISSEVPQNLSASRPQDRQFILSSKKLLLSDSGFYLCAWKRLAGGPGEQFFGPGTRLTVL.

V and J are TRBV12-3 or TRBV12-4 and TRBJ1-6; D is unresolved. V was clipped by 4 bases and J by 11 bases, with 12 bases between them. CDR3 length equals 13 residues. The CDR3 sequence is CASSSRLDPPLHF. Here the CDR3 DNA reads TGTGCCAGCAGTTCCCGTCTGGACCCACCCCTCCACTTT.

This sequence joins TRBV2 and TRBJ2-3; TRBD2 might be the D (5 bases). The CDR3 runs 12 residues. V dropped 7 bases and J dropped 7 bases, with 12 bases sitting between them. Germline V gene sequence: CDR1 SNHLY, CDR2 FYNNEI. The CDR3, as DNA: TGTGCCAGCATACCCGGCGGGTATACGCAGTATTTT. Translation gives CASIPGGYTQYF.

The rearrangement joins TRBV18 to TRBJ2-2; D may be TRBD2 (6 bases). The V end was cut by 3 bases, the J end by 4 bases, with 12 bases between. This CDR3 contains 15 residues. CDR1 and CDR2 from the germline V gene are KGHSH and LQKENI. The CDR3 DNA follows: TGTGCCAGCTCACCGGCGGGGTTCCGCACCGGGGAGCTGTTTTTT. Its translation: CASSPAGFRTGELFF.

The rearrangement joins TRBV7-2 to TRBJ1-1; D unresolved. Germline assignment: CDR1 SGHTA and CDR2 FQGNSA. Trimming pared 1 base from V and 6 bases from J, leaving 9 bases between. This CDR3 has 13 amino acids. CDR3 region: CASSLVTAPEAFF. The CDR3 DNA follows: TGTGCCAGCAGCTTAGTCACGGCACCTGAAGCTTTCTTT.

As concerns this clone: Mismatch with germline at one junction end may stem from a read error. The V gene is TRBV7-9, the J gene TRBJ2-1, with D hard to call. The CDR3 totals 18 residues. Per the germline V gene, CDR1 is SEHNR and CDR2 is FQNEAQ (reference sequence). CDR3 amino acids: CASSPSEIGRRSFNEQFF. CDR3 nucleotide sequence: TGTGCCAGCAGCCCCTCAGAAATCGGCCGAAGGTCCTTCAATGAGCAGTTCTTC.

J is TRBJ2-6 and V is TRBV5-6, with D perhaps TRBD2 (6 bases). Trimming stripped 4 bases from V and 1 base from J, with 12 bases between. The V gene's germline CDR1 is SGHDT and CDR2 YYEEEE. The CDR3 is made up of 16 amino acids. The CDR3 DNA follows: TGTGCCAGCAGCATTTACGGGGGTTCTGGGGCCAACGTCCTGACTTTC. Translation: CASSIYGGSGANVLTF.

This chain connects TRBV28 to TRBJ1-1; unclear D gene. V lost 7 bases and J 1 base, leaving 10 bases between the germline ends. Germline values: CDR1 MDHEN, CDR2 SYDVKM. This CDR3 spans 13 amino acids. CDR3 bases: TGTGCCAGCACGAGGGTTCGGAACACTGAAGCTTTCTTT. Protein sequence: CASTRVRNTEAFF.

The chain links TRBV25-1 to TRBJ1-4; D unresolved. This CDR3 is 16 amino acids long. Germline loops: CDR1 MGHDK, CDR2 SYGVNS. V was shortened by 5 bases and J by 0 bases, with 13 bases between the two germline ends. The CDR3 here is CASSLGSVATNEKLFF. CDR3 sequence (DNA): TGTGCCAGCAGTCTAGGGTCAGTCGCAACTAATGAAAAACTGTTTTTT.

The chain joins TRBV5-4 to TRBJ1-1; 10 bases fit TRBD1. The CDR3 length is 15 residues. Per the germline V gene, CDR1 is SGHNT and CDR2 is YYREEE (reference sequence). V trimming: 4 bases; J trimming: 1 base; junction bases outside the gene matches: 4. CDR3 in DNA: TGTGCCAGCAGCCGGGGGACAGGGGAGAACACTGAAGCTTTCTTT. Its translation is CASSRGTGENTEAFF.

This clone was recorded once. The chain combines TRBV28 with TRBJ1-2, with 9 nucleotides matching TRBD1. Germline values: CDR1 MDHEN, CDR2 SYDVKM. V trimming: 3 bases; J trimming: 7 bases; junction bases outside the gene matches: 12. The CDR3 has 16 amino acids. CDR3 amino acids: CASSFFRDRASSGYTF. The DNA for the CDR3 is TGTGCCAGCAGTTTCTTCCGGGACAGGGCTTCGAGTGGCTACACCTTC.

The CDR3 DNA reads as TGTGCCAGCAGCTCGTGGACTACCTCCGATACGCAGTATTTT. Its protein is CASSSWTTSDTQYF. The chain joins TRBV5-4 to TRBJ2-3; the D gene is possibly TRBD2 (6 bases). The CDR3 loop spans 14 amino acids. V shed 3 bases and J shed 6 bases, with 14 bases lying between them. Germline V gene sequence: CDR1 SGHNT, CDR2 YYREEE (reference sequence).

The chain couples TRBV7-8 to TRBJ1-5; D is possibly TRBD1 (5 bases). The CDR3 runs to 16 residues. Germline V gene data show CDR1 as SGHVS and CDR2 as FQNEAQ. Trimming pared 5 bases from V and 4 bases from J, leaving 18 bases between. Here the CDR3 DNA reads TGTGCCAGCAGCGGCAGGGATGGGGTTAGGAATCAGCCCCAGCATTTT. It translates to CASSGRDGVRNQPQHF.

The chain has TRBV7-2 and TRBJ2-3; no firm D call. The germline V and J ends were trimmed by 5 bases and 4 bases, with 10 bases remaining between them. The CDR3 runs 13 residues. CDR1 is SGHTA and CDR2 is FQGNSA in the germline V gene. The CDR3 region has the DNA TGTGCCAGCAGCCGGGTGGGCTCAGATACGCAGTATTTT. It is translated as CASSRVGSDTQYF.

The chain uses TRBV7-6 and TRBJ1-6, with D possibly TRBD1 on 6 matching bases. CDR3 length: 15 residues. V lost 2 bases, J lost 10 bases, and 15 bases lay in between. Germline V gene sequence: CDR1 SGHVS, CDR2 FNYEAQ. CDR3 nucleotides: TGTGCCAGCAGCTTACAACAGGGCGCCAGCTCACCCCTCCACTTT. Its protein product is CASSLQQGASSPLHF.

The chain employs TRBV28 and TRBJ2-1; D possibly corresponds to TRBD2 (6 bases). The CDR3 has 16 amino acids. V lost 3 bases to trimming and J lost 8 bases, with 20 bases between them. CDR1 and CDR2 from the germline V gene are MDHEN and SYDVKM. The CDR3 region has the DNA TGTGCCAGCAGTTTTATATCGGGACTCAAATCCGATGAGCAGTTCTTC. Translation: CASSFISGLKSDEQFF. Looking up the rest from reference TRBV28 and TRBJ2-1 gives the full variable domain: DVKVTQSSRYLVKRTGEKVFLECVQDMDHENMFWYRQDPGLGLRLIYFSYDVKMKEKGDIPEGYSVSREKKERFSLILESASTNQTSMYLCASSFISGLKSDEQFFGPGTRLTVL.

This clone was observed a handful of times. The chain combines TRBV4-1 with TRBJ1-5; no clear D. The V end lost 1 base, the J end lost 2 bases, and 21 bases lay between the germline ends. The CDR3 consists of 19 residues. Germline CDR1 is MGHRA and CDR2 is YSYEKL. CDR3 in DNA: TGCGCCAGCAGCCAAGGACCGGGGAAGGTTCTCGCCCGCAATCAGCCCCAGCATTTT. It specifies CASSQGPGKVLARNQPQHF.

V is TRBV24-1 and J is TRBJ2-1, with D possibly matching TRBD1 (6 bases). This CDR3 is built from 13 residues. Germline V CDR1 and CDR2: KGHDR, SFDVKD. Trimming took 6 bases from V and 15 from J, leaving 20 bases between them. The CDR3: CATSTTTGPKWFF. The DNA for the CDR3 is TGTGCCACCAGTACAACGACAGGACCCAAATGGTTCTTC.

CDR3 in DNA: TGCAGCGTTGACCAAGACTTGGGAGGCACTGAAGCTTTCTTT. Protein: CSVDQDLGGTEAFF. The chain recombines TRBV29-1 with TRBJ1-1; D unresolved. CDR1 is SQVTM, CDR2 ANQGSEA, per germline. This CDR3 comprises 14 residues. The V gene lost 3 bases and the J gene lost 4 bases, with 15 bases spanning the gap.

The rearrangement uses TRBV27 and TRBJ1-2; the D gene is possibly TRBD1 (6 bases). V was cut by 2 bases and J by 0 bases, with 13 bases left in between. CDR3 length: 16 residues. CDR1 is MNHEY, CDR2 SMNVEV, per germline (reference sequence). CDR3 amino acids: CASSLNTGLSNYGYTF. The CDR3 region has the DNA TGTGCCAGCAGTTTAAATACAGGGCTTTCTAACTATGGCTACACCTTC.